This record concerns one T cell receptor beta chain sequence. What this receptor recognizes is not known. One end of the junction varies from germline; a read error may be responsible. Library generation was performed with the immunoSEQ multiplex PCR assay. For the multiplex PCR, a mixture combining 60 forward primers for TCR Vbeta segments and 13 reverse primers for TCR Jbeta segments was used. The CDR3 region of rearranged TCR beta genes was amplified from genomic DNA with a multiplex PCR assay. Amplified TCR beta libraries were sequenced as 87-base-pair reads on the Illumina HiSeq System. Under the source paper's analysis protocol: A later analysis counted some 80 million unique TCR beta chains across the 666 repertoires, and some 11 million of these chains were shared by at least two donors. Raw reads were error-corrected and collapsed into unique sequences by a nearest-neighbor algorithm in which closely related sequences were merged to remove PCR and sequencing errors. CDR3 sequences were aligned to IMGT reference sequences to assign V, D and J gene segments. For a sequence to be retained, a match of at least six nucleotides was required to both a V gene segment and a J gene segment. A rearrangement counted as productive if the CDR3 had no stop codons and remained in frame with V and J, and every other rearrangement counted as non-productive. CDR3 was defined by IMGT convention, running from the second conserved V-encoded cysteine to the conserved J-encoded phenylalanine. In an earlier analysis of more than 550 of the donors, sequences lacking an unambiguous match to a single V gene segment were excluded. An earlier analysis of a few hundred of the donors called V segments functional above 56.7% productive rearrangements and segregating when the between-donor standard deviation exceeded 5%. A statistical classification framework was developed to diagnose cytomegalovirus status using the catalog of TCR beta chain sequences. In a later analysis, TCR nucleotide sequences were compared against IMGT/GENE-DB human TR gene sequences so that V and J genes could be assigned. The TCRdist pipeline was used in a later analysis to assign CDR3 sequences and most-parsimonious VDJ recombination scenarios. In a later analysis, every TCR beta chain was defined by the combination of its CDR3 amino acid sequence and its V-gene family, and reads without a unique V-gene family were dropped. To address suspected cross-contamination and a sequencing artifact, a later analysis removed approximately 590 highly shared, low-generation-probability nucleotide sequences. For each public chain, a later analysis derived a clonal expansion index from normalized ranks of inferred template counts within each repertoire. In a later analysis, generation probabilities were computed using a VDJ recombination model fitted to out-of-frame rearrangements, and the results were checked against IGoR. In a later analysis, hypergeometric tests were used to score TCR-TCR, TCR-HLA and TCR-CMV co-occurrence, with a repertoire-size bias correction applied to TCR pairs. A later analysis estimated false discovery rates by permuting HLA or CMV assignments 20 times. In a later analysis, co-occurring TCRs were grouped using DBSCAN, with TCRdist sequence similarity added in when clustering inside HLA-allele-positive subsets. Repertoires with fewer than 30,000 or more than 120,000 public chains, plus five repertoires with anomalous nucleotide sharing, were excluded from co-occurrence clustering. TCRdb re-hosts the immuneACCESS table, in-frame sequences only. Its copies lack some clones; in the studies checked, an unresolved V gene accounts for under half of them, and the cause for the rest is not known. V and J calls and clone size follow that table, whereas D and trimming were derived from the DNA. The sample has roughly 190,000 clones on record, 77% of them singletons. The leading ten clones occupy over 2% of the sample.

This entry is derived from a study of cytomegalovirus exposure and HLA in healthy donors (dated by TCRdb to 2016 to 2017). Turning to the overall study: An earlier analysis of fewer than 750 of the donors reported under 300 Gb of sequence data and 117 million unique TCR beta sequences obtained from around 170 million T cells. Both class I and class II loci were covered by HLA typing, at four-digit resolution. The study combined high-throughput TCR immunosequencing, statistical association of individual TCRs with disease status, and machine learning to predict cytomegalovirus infection status. In a later genetic analysis, genome-wide SNP genotypes for about three fifths of the roughly 670 donors were used, and that subset was treated as a discovery cohort. A separate validation cohort of about 110 different subjects was used in addition to the approximately 610-subject first cohort. Of the roughly 400 genotyped donors, roughly 85% fell in the genetic ancestry cluster associated with self-reported Caucasian donors. The study profiled the T cell repertoires of more than 500 subjects by immunosequencing and related them to cytomegalovirus serostatus. An earlier analysis of fewer than 700 of the donors applied high-throughput TCR beta sequencing to assess whether each TCR beta V gene segment acted as functional or pseudogenic. Typing coverage varied by locus: roughly 629-640 donors for A, B, C, DRB1 and DQB1; roughly 560 for DQA1; more than 600 for DPA1; 450 to 480 for DPB1. Donor age, sex, ethnicity and CMV serostatus were compiled together with the repertoire data. The aim of the study was to test whether cataloging public T cell receptors could identify signatures of past pathogen exposure. Every repertoire in the discovery cohort had been generated on one and the same sequencing platform. A later analysis re-analyzed previously published TCR beta repertoires from 650 to 800 donors and added high-resolution HLA genotyping to study TCR occurrence patterns. About 300 gigabases of sequencing data and approximately 93 million unique TCR sequences were included in an early release covering around 600 HLA-typed donors. Rather than using new phenotypic data, the later analysis identified candidate immune exposures from TCR beta sequences and from how often those sequences occurred across donors. Roughly five DR-DQ haplotypes were treated as single units for association and clustering because of strong linkage in the cohort. Across 398 genotyped donors of the cohort, an average of roughly 250,000 unique TCR beta nucleotide sequences per donor were sequenced, and about a sixth of those sequences were non-productive.

From its cysteine to its phenylalanine, the CDR3 spans 17 amino acids. Only the CDR3 DNA stays, 51 bases, in frame from base 1. CDR1 and CDR2 are drawn from the germline V gene (reference sequence): SGHNT, YYREEE. The cohort comprised some 680 healthy bone marrow donors. At the time of sampling, all cohort members were nominally healthy, though unrecorded immune exposures were likely present. The donor was CMV seropositive and belonged to the group of 250 to 300 seropositive cohort members. Every donor gave a peripheral blood sample, and the peripheral blood mononuclear cells from that sample were used for TCR beta sequencing. The Qiagen DNeasy Blood Extraction Kit was used to extract genomic DNA from the blood cell samples. Results and caveats for the whole study, not just this receptor: A group of highly shared sequence variants was considered likely to be a technical artifact of the sequencing pipeline. In a later analysis, the rate of TCR association differed among HLA loci, with DRB1 alleles having the most associated TCRs and HLA-C alleles having the fewest. In an earlier analysis of over 550 of the donors, most TCR beta V segments were observed in productive rearrangements about 90% or about 30% of the time, broadly matching IMGT annotations. The 87-base-pair reads could not distinguish some IMGT-functional V segments, including TRBV6-2 and TRBV6-3, so those segments were excluded. A further reported finding was that TCR beta sequences accurately predicted the HLA-A and HLA-B alleles for most subjects in the first cohort. The authors suggested that the approach could potentially be extended to other disease states and immunological phenotypes. Linkage disequilibrium might explain the correlated functional status among segregating V segments, but an unknown experimental factor could not be ruled out. Most TCR sequences were seen in very few donors, while some public TCRs were found in many individuals. HLA typing was unavailable for some donors at each locus, so association tests used only the typed subset. A later analysis reported that several top co-occurrence clusters appeared linked to parvovirus B19, influenza, CMV and Epstein-Barr virus. Cytomegalovirus status was reported to be diagnosed by the classifier with high specificity and sensitivity in both the original and validation cohorts. In a later genetic analysis, fewer N-insertions in productive TCRs were reported among donors in an Asian-associated ancestry cluster than the approximately 710-donor mean. Most CMV-associated TCR beta chains appeared to be HLA-restricted in a later analysis, and the HLA associations seemed to be driven largely by CMV exposure. A later genetic analysis associated a missense DCLRE1C variant with V-gene and J-gene trimming of TCR beta chains, and an independent cohort replicated the association. In vitro tests confirmed that a few of the cytomegalovirus-associated TCR beta chains recognize cytomegalovirus antigens. A total of fewer than 200 TCR beta chains were listed by the study as associated with cytomegalovirus. When HLA alleles, especially DR and DQ, strongly co-occurred, attributing TCR associations to individual alleles was difficult. The only immune exposure information available for the cohort was CMV serostatus. Because counts were too low, roughly 18 rarely observed V segments, including chromosome 9 orphons, were left out of the earlier analysis of approximately 500 of the donors. Compared with equally common non-associated chains, HLA-associated TCR beta chains in a later analysis were more clonally expanded and had lower generation probabilities. In this cohort, only TCR beta chains were sequenced, and detectable features were limited by the absence of alpha or paired-chain data. Specific HLA alleles were associated with over 15,000 TCR beta sequences at a false discovery rate of 0.05 in a later analysis. Roughly uniform sequencing depth across donors was assumed in presence/absence analyses, although this assumption may not hold.

This receptor was identified in a woman aged 30 to 39 in good health and CMV-seropositive. Input material: PBMCs. The chain was built from TRBV5-4 and TRBJ2-2, and 11 bases in between align with TRBD2. The DNA is as follows: TGTGCCAGCGGCTTGCCTAGCGGGGGGCGGGGCACCGGGGAGCTGTTTTTT. It translates to CASGLPSGGRGTGELFF.